Listed below are T cell receptor beta chains from one sample, sequenced in a study of T cells after yellow fever vaccination. Each CDR3 protein is one row after TCRdb ran MiXCR on the 5' RACE reads. The sample contains under 200,000 distinct CDR3 sequences, approximately 9.9% of which appear only once. Source: CD8+ T cells sorted from PBMCs, taken 15 days after the yellow fever booster vaccination. Receptors were obtained from a man aged 18 to 29 who received the YFV17D yellow fever vaccine. Each CDR3 is given with its conserved first and last residue. A D gene is named only where the DNA matches it firmly. The listing skips clone size in some rows; elsewhere it reads once, few, many or a size class.

TRBV7-2	many	TRBJ2-3	TRBD2	CASSEEPPTSGGNTDTQYF	TGTGCCAGCAGCGAAGAGCCCCCCACTAGCGGGGGGAACACAGATACGCAGTATTTT
TRBV6-2/TRBV6-3	few	TRBJ2-1	TRBD2	CASTGGGPHSYNEQFF	TGTGCCAGCACGGGGGGGGGCCCACATTCTTACAATGAGCAGTTCTTC
TRBV20-1	few	TRBJ1-2	NA	CSAEEEMNYGYTF	TGCAGTGCTGAGGAGGAGATGAACTATGGCTACACCTTC
TRBV5-1	few	TRBJ2-3	NA	CASSLVGVVTDTQYF	TGCGCCAGCAGCTTGGTGGGGGTTGTAACAGATACGCAGTATTTT
TRBV19	NA	TRBJ1-1	NA	CASSAGTPNTEAFF	TGTGCCAGTAGTGCCGGGACACCGAACACTGAAGCTTTCTTT
TRBV5-1	NA	TRBJ2-1	TRBD2	CASSLGLAGGDNEQFF	TGCGCCAGCAGCTTGGGACTAGCGGGGGGAGACAATGAGCAGTTCTTC
TRBV12-3/TRBV12-4	few	TRBJ1-2	NA	CASSSSEEAYGYTF	TGTGCCAGCAGTTCATCGGAGGAGGCGTATGGCTACACCTTC
TRBV27	few	TRBJ1-1	NA	CASSFRWLNTEAFF	TGTGCCAGCAGTTTTCGGTGGTTGAACACTGAAGCTTTCTTT
TRBV29-1	NA	TRBJ1-1	NA	CSAPPEAFF	TGCAGCGCGCCCCCTGAAGCTTTCTTT
TRBV4-1	many	TRBJ2-2	NA	CASVGTETKGGELFF	TGCGCCAGCGTCGGGACGGAAACTAAAGGGGGGGAGCTGTTTTTT
TRBV12-3/TRBV12-4	few	TRBJ1-4	NA	CASSPTEGYEKLFF	TGTGCCAGCAGTCCGACGGAAGGATATGAAAAACTGTTTTTT
TRBV7-8	NA	TRBJ2-3	TRBD2	CGSSLASGGGPDTQYF	TGTGGCAGCAGCCTGGCTAGCGGGGGGGGGCCAGATACGCAGTATTTT
TRBV9	many	TRBJ2-1	NA	CASSVENNEQFF	TGTGCCAGCAGCGTAGAGAACAATGAGCAGTTCTTC
TRBV7-6	NA	TRBJ1-1	NA	CASSLIPLNTEAFF	TGTGCCAGCAGCTTAATCCCTTTGAACACTGAAGCTTTCTTT
TRBV20-1	NA	TRBJ2-3	TRBD1	CSARDYRGRRSDTQYF	TGCAGTGCTAGAGATTACAGGGGGCGTCGTTCAGATACGCAGTATTTT
TRBV18	NA	TRBJ1-1	TRBD1	CASSATLKDRGTEAFF	TGTGCCAGCTCAGCTACCTTGAAGGACAGGGGGACTGAAGCTTTCTTT
TRBV12-3/TRBV12-4	many	TRBJ2-2	NA	CASSLYTGELFF	TGTGCCAGCAGTTTATACACCGGGGAGCTGTTTTTT
TRBV7-9	once	TRBJ2-6	NA	CASSMDLSGANVLTF	TGTGCCAGCAGCATGGACCTCTCCGGGGCCAACGTCCTGACTTTC